These 22 T cell receptor beta chains originate from one sample sequenced in a study of blood T cell repertoires in COVID-19. Assay used: immunoSEQ multiplex PCR; TCRdb lists only in-frame clones, some missing. The table has a few hundred thousand clones, approximately 88% seen once. Material: peripheral blood. These receptors were collected from a woman aged 25 to 45 with COVID-19, enrolled during active disease.

V is TRBV2 and J is TRBJ1-5; D is unclear. Trimming took 5 bases from V and 0 from J, leaving 17 bases between them. The CDR3 extends over 17 amino acids. In germline, CDR1 is SNHLY, CDR2 FYNNEI. Here the CDR3 reads CASSPTENFYSNQPQHF. The DNA for the CDR3 is TGTGCCAGCAGTCCAACCGAAAACTTTTATAGCAATCAGCCCCAGCATTTT.

V is TRBV3-1 (or the pseudogene TRBV3-2) and J is TRBJ1-2; the D gene is possibly TRBD1 (5 bases). Between the trimmed V and J ends, which lost 2 bases and 8 bases, there was a span of 18 bases. Germline CDR1 is LGHDT and CDR2 is YNNKEL (reference sequence). The CDR3 is 15 residues long. Here the CDR3 reads CASSQSYGRRDGYTF. CDR3 sequence (DNA): TGTGCCAGCAGCCAATCGTACGGGAGGAGGGACGGCTACACCTTC.

To note about this clone: Other DNA variants within this sample encode the same CDR3. V gene TRBV5-4 combines with J gene TRBJ2-5, with 14 bases matching TRBD2. The V gene end was trimmed by 0 bases and the J gene end by 5 bases; junction bases not matched to a gene: 0. This CDR3 region has 15 residues. From germline, CDR1 is SGHNT and CDR2 YYREEE (reference sequence). CDR3 bases: TGTGCCAGCAGCTTGGGGACTAGCGGGGGGGAGACCCAGTACTTC. Amino acid sequence: CASSLGTSGGETQYF.

The V call is TRBV5-1, the J call TRBJ1-5, with 10 bases lining up with TRBD1. Germline CDR1 and CDR2: SGHRS and YFSETQ. Losses at the gene ends were 5 bases for V and 5 bases for J; bases not matched to a gene: 7. There are 15 residues in the CDR3. CDR3 DNA sequence: TGCGCCAGCAGTTCCGGGACAGGGGCTGATCAGCCCCAGCATTTT. Its protein is CASSSGTGADQPQHF.

The chain recombines TRBV4-2 with TRBJ1-2; D might be TRBD1 (5 bases). CDR3 size: 13 residues. The V gene lost 7 bases and the J gene lost 2 bases, with 11 bases spanning the gap. Looked up from germline, CDR1 is LGHNA and CDR2 is YNFKEQ. The DNA for the CDR3 is TGTGCCAGCAATCACGGGGGGAACTATGGCTACACCTTC. It yields the protein CASNHGGNYGYTF.

The rearrangement joins TRBV5-5 to TRBJ2-5, with 10 bases that match TRBD2. This CDR3 comprises 17 residues. Trimming took 2 bases from V and 2 from J; bases not matched to a gene: 9. CDR1 and CDR2 from the germline V gene are SGHKS and YYEKEE (reference sequence). As DNA, the CDR3 is TGTGCCAGCAGCTTAATTTCTAGCGGGGGTGGGCAAGAGACCCAGTACTTC. Translated, it gives CASSLISSGGGQETQYF.

Only a few counts were recorded for this clone. The chain is built from TRBV11-3 and TRBJ1-1; 8 nucleotides line up with TRBD1. Per germline, CDR1 SGHNT and CDR2 YENEEA. With V trimmed by 4 bases and J by 5 bases, 9 bases remained unmatched. The CDR3 runs 15 residues. The CDR3 region has the DNA TGTGCCAGCAGCTCTCCTTCCAGGGGGCATACTGAAGCTTTCTTT. It specifies CASSSPSRGHTEAFF.

The V gene is TRBV3-1 (or the pseudogene TRBV3-2), the J gene TRBJ2-5; tentative D call: TRBD1 (6 bases). V lost 6 bases and J 1 base, leaving 9 bases between the germline ends. CDR1 and CDR2 (germline): LGHDT, YNNKEL (reference sequence). The CDR3 consists of 13 residues. This chain's CDR3 is CASRRGGQETQYF. CDR3 coding DNA: TGTGCCAGCAGGAGAGGGGGCCAAGAGACCCAGTACTTC.

The CDR3 sequence is CASSKGQFTGELFF. CDR3 nucleotides: TGTGCCAGCAGTAAAGGACAGTTCACCGGGGAGCTGTTTTTT. The J gene is TRBJ2-2, the V gene TRBV2, with TRBD1 as a possible D gene (6 bases). CDR3 length: 14 residues. Between the trimmed V and J ends, which lost 5 bases and 4 bases, there was a span of 11 bases. CDR1 is SNHLY and CDR2 is FYNNEI in the germline V gene.

In this sample, this clone turned up once. This chain uses TRBV11-3 with TRBJ1-1; 10 bases are a match to TRBD1. The CDR3 is 16 amino acids. The V gene's germline CDR1 is SGHNT and CDR2 YENEEA. V lost 0 bases to trimming and J lost 6 bases; unmatched junction nucleotides: 7. The CDR3 coding sequence is TGTGCCAGCAGCTTAGAAAGACAGGGGGCTGTCTCTGAAGCTTTCTTT. Its translation is CASSLERQGAVSEAFF.

The chain recombines TRBV6-6 with TRBJ1-1, with D perhaps TRBD1 (5 bases). The CDR3 extends over 15 amino acids. The V gene lost 6 bases and the J gene lost 4 bases, with 18 bases spanning the gap. CDR1 MNHNY and CDR2 SVGAGI come from the germline V gene (reference sequence). The CDR3 region has the DNA TGTGCCAGCAGGAGCCGGAACCCAAGGGGCACTGAAGCTTTCTTT. It codes for CASRSRNPRGTEAFF.

The chain uses TRBV15 and TRBJ2-1; 7 bases are shared with TRBD2. The CDR3 runs to 15 residues. Germline V gene lookup returns CDR1 LNHNV and CDR2 YYDKDF (reference sequence). The junction had 6 bases not matched to a gene; V was cut back by 1 base and J by 6 bases. The CDR3 DNA reads TGTGCCACCAGCAGAGTTGGACTAGGCCGCAATGAGCAGTTCTTC. Translation gives CATSRVGLGRNEQFF.

The V and J genes are TRBV3-1 (or the pseudogene TRBV3-2) and TRBJ2-5, with a possible D match to TRBD1 (5 bases). Germline assignment: CDR1 LGHDT and CDR2 YNNKEL (reference sequence). Trimming removed 7 bases from V and 1 base from J, with 13 bases in between. The CDR3 length is 14 residues. The CDR3 DNA sequence: TGTGCCAGCACCCCAGGGTTTAGCCAAGAGACCCAGTACTTC. Translating it yields CASTPGFSQETQYF.

For the CDR3, the DNA is TGTGCCAGCAGTCGGACTGAATTTAGCACAGATACGCAGTATTTT. This sequence encodes CASSRTEFSTDTQYF. This sequence joins TRBV2 and TRBJ2-3; D may be TRBD2 (5 bases). Trimming cost V 5 bases and J 0 bases, with 12 bases left between them. Germline-derived CDR1 and CDR2 are SNHLY and FYNNEI. This CDR3 comprises 15 residues.

This clone came up once. The chain couples TRBV7-2 to TRBJ1-2; TRBD1 matches 10 bases. Trimming removed 5 bases from V and 1 base from J; junction bases left unmatched: 4. There are 15 residues in the CDR3. Germline CDR1 reads SGHTA; CDR2 reads FQGNSA. This chain's CDR3 is CASSRDRGYNYGYTF. The CDR3 DNA sequence: TGTGCCAGCAGCCGGGACAGGGGATATAACTATGGCTACACCTTC. Together with reference TRBV7-2 and TRBJ1-2, the CDR3 gives the full variable domain: GAGVSQSPSNKVTEKGKDVELRCDPISGHTALYWYRQSLGQGLEFLIYFQGNSAPDKSGLPSDRFSAERTGGSVSTLTIQRTQQEDSAVYLCASSRDRGYNYGYTFGSGTRLTVV.

J is TRBJ1-5 and V is TRBV28; 9 nucleotides agree with TRBD1. Germline V gene data show CDR1 as MDHEN and CDR2 as SYDVKM. CDR3 length equals 16 residues. The V segment lost 8 bases and the J segment 4 bases; nucleotides outside the gene matches: 12. CDR3 coding DNA: TGTGCCAGCCTCTTAGCAGGAGGGACAGGGAATCAGCCCCAGCATTTT. This gives the protein CASLLAGGTGNQPQHF.

CDR3 DNA sequence: TGTGCCAGCAGCTTTCAGGGGGTAAGCACTGAAGCTTTCTTT. It yields the protein CASSFQGVSTEAFF. The rearrangement uses TRBV7-2 and TRBJ1-1; 7 bases align to TRBD1. Per germline, CDR1 SGHTA and CDR2 FQGNSA. The CDR3 is made up of 14 amino acids. V lost 3 bases and J lost 4; bases outside the gene matches: 5.

This clone was counted a few times. The chain carries TRBV3-1 (or the pseudogene TRBV3-2) and TRBJ1-2; tentatively, D is TRBD1 (5 bases). Germline-derived CDR1 and CDR2 are LGHDT and YNNKEL (reference sequence). The CDR3 covers 14 residues. Trimming stripped 0 bases from V and 6 bases from J, with 11 bases between. As DNA, the CDR3 is TGTGCCAGCAGCCAAGATATTTCGGGGGATGGCTACACCTTC. This codes for CASSQDISGDGYTF.

The J gene is TRBJ1-1, the V gene TRBV18; 9 bases are a match to TRBD1. The germline V gene has CDR1 KGHSH and CDR2 LQKENI. This CDR3 spans 14 amino acids. V shed 5 bases and J 5 bases; nucleotides not matched to a gene: 6. This CDR3 reads CASSSDRGLTEAFF. The DNA of the CDR3 is TGTGCCAGCTCATCGGACAGGGGATTAACTGAAGCTTTCTTT.

The V call is TRBV5-5, the J call TRBJ1-1; D is unclear. V lost 0 bases and J lost 11, with 8 bases in between. The CDR3 has 11 residues. Germline V gene sequence: CDR1 SGHKS, CDR2 YYEKEE (reference sequence). DNA of the CDR3: TGTGCCAGCAGCTTGGGAGCGGAGGCTTTCTTT. This translates into CASSLGAEAFF.

This clone was counted only a few times. This chain uses TRBV11-2 with TRBJ1-3; 8 positions agree with TRBD1. J gave up 6 bases and V 4 bases, and 8 bases lay outside the gene matches. Per germline, CDR1 SGHAT and CDR2 FQNNGV. The CDR3 has 15 residues. The CDR3 protein is CASSSPGTGENTIYF. Written as DNA, the CDR3 is TGTGCCAGCAGCTCCCCCGGGACAGGAGAAAACACCATATATTTT.

V usage is TRBV5-1 and J usage is TRBJ2-3; possibly TRBD2 for D (5 bases). The CDR3 extends over 16 amino acids. Germline V gives CDR1 SGHRS, CDR2 YFSETQ. The V gene lost 0 bases and the J gene lost 2 bases, with 13 bases spanning the gap. The CDR3, as DNA: TGCGCCAGCAGCTTGGACAGATGGGGAGACACAGATACGCAGTATTTT. The encoded protein is CASSLDRWGDTDTQYF.